The 16 T cell receptor beta chains in this list originate from one sample, sequenced in a study of Ad26.COV2.S vaccination and SARS-CoV-2 variants. Treatment described: about 20 received Ad26.COV2.S at low or high dose, single or two shots; about 5 received placebo; per-sample allocation not given. Samples came from day 63 after the first vaccine or placebo injection. TCRdb's table, derived via immunoSEQ multiplex PCR, lists solely in-frame clones and lacks some. The sample has about 350,000 clones, roughly 81% seen once. The sample here was peripheral blood, taken in a trial of Ad26.COV2.S vaccine versus placebo. These receptors all stem from a person aged 18-60 years who received the Ad26.COV2.S COVID-19 vaccine or a placebo.

V and J are TRBV15 and TRBJ1-6; D gene uncertain. The ends were cut back, 5 bases at V and 8 bases at J, with 13 bases in the middle. The CDR3 is 14 amino acids. The V gene's germline CDR1 is LNHNV and CDR2 YYDKDF (reference sequence). DNA of the CDR3: TGTGCCACCAGCTCCACGGGAGGGTATTCACCCCTCCACTTT. Protein sequence: CATSSTGGYSPLHF.

CDR3 sequence (DNA): TGTGCCAGTAGCGATCCCGGGGGAACGGATAATGAAAAACTGTTTTTT. Protein sequence: CASSDPGGTDNEKLFF. V usage is TRBV19 and J usage is TRBJ1-4, with D perhaps matching TRBD1 (5 bases). Trimming cost V 6 bases and J 4 bases, with 18 bases left between them. The CDR3 length is 16 residues. Germline lookup yields CDR1 LNHDA and CDR2 SQIVND (reference sequence).

The chain combines TRBV2 with TRBJ1-5, with TRBD1 matching 8 bases. The CDR3 has 13 amino acids. CDR1 SNHLY and CDR2 FYNNEI come from the germline V gene. The V segment lost 11 bases and the J segment 6 bases; nucleotides outside the gene matches: 9. As DNA, the CDR3 is TGTGCCGCAACGGACAGGGAGGCTCAGCCCCAGCATTTT. It yields the protein CAATDREAQPQHF.

The genes are TRBV5-5 and TRBJ1-1, with a weak D call TRBD1 (5 bases). V lost 2 bases to trimming and J lost 2 bases, with 13 bases between them. CDR3 length equals 15 residues. Germline CDR1 is SGHKS and CDR2 is YYEKEE (reference sequence). CDR3 bases: TGTGCCAGCAGCTTCTCCAGGGACCTAAACACTGAAGCTTTCTTT. It translates to CASSFSRDLNTEAFF.

V usage is TRBV3-1 (or the pseudogene TRBV3-2) and J usage is TRBJ1-2; D gene ambiguous. Germline CDR1 LGHDT, CDR2 YNNKEL (reference sequence). This CDR3 region has 12 residues. With 4 bases removed from V and 4 bases from J, the gap between germline ends came to 7 bases. The CDR3 DNA reads as TGTGCCAGCAGCCCTCGGGGCTATGGCTACACCTTC. Protein product: CASSPRGYGYTF.

The chain recombines TRBV7-9 with TRBJ2-2, with TRBD2 matching 7 bases. Losses at the gene ends were 5 bases for V and 6 bases for J; bases not matched to a gene: 21. Germline V gene lookup returns CDR1 SEHNR and CDR2 FQNEAQ (reference sequence). The CDR3 is 19 amino acids. CDR3 region: CASSKLGGLVGKFAGELFF. The CDR3 DNA sequence: TGTGCCAGCAGCAAATTGGGAGGACTAGTGGGAAAATTTGCCGGGGAGCTGTTTTTT.

The V call is TRBV5-4, the J call TRBJ2-7; possibly TRBD2 for D (6 bases). The CDR3 sequence is 15 residues long. Germline assignment: CDR1 SGHNT and CDR2 YYREEE (reference sequence). V lost 4 bases, J lost 6 bases, and 20 bases lay in between. CDR3 coding DNA: TGTGCCAGCAGCCCACCTGGCGGCGGGGTGGCCGAGCAGTACTTC. Translation gives CASSPPGGGVAEQYF.

V and J are TRBV27 and TRBJ2-7, with TRBD1 identical over 11 bases. The trim removed 6 bases at V and 1 base at J, leaving 2 bases unmatched. Germline V gene lookup returns CDR1 MNHEY and CDR2 SMNVEV (reference sequence). The CDR3 totals 14 residues. CDR3 in DNA: TGTGCCAGCAGAGGACAGGGGGCTTCCTACGAGCAGTACTTC. Translation gives CASRGQGASYEQYF.

This clone has more than one count but fewer than ten. The rearrangement links TRBV4-1 to TRBJ2-5; D unclear. CDR1 is MGHRA and CDR2 is YSYEKL in the germline V gene. V shed 5 bases and J shed 7 bases, with 17 bases lying between them. The CDR3 runs 14 residues. The CDR3 loop reads CASSYGPGPGTQYF. The CDR3 DNA reads TGCGCCAGCAGCTATGGCCCGGGCCCAGGGACCCAGTACTTC.

J is TRBJ1-2 and V is TRBV28, with 7 nucleotides matching TRBD1. This CDR3 has 13 amino acids. V gave up 7 bases and J gave up 4 bases; unmatched junction bases: 6. Germline CDR1 is MDHEN and CDR2 is SYDVKM. The CDR3 reads CASTQGEGYGYTF. In DNA form, the CDR3 reads TGTGCCAGCACTCAGGGGGAAGGCTATGGCTACACCTTC.

The count of this clone is one. Different DNA sequences within this sample yield the same CDR3. The rearrangement joins TRBV6-2 or TRBV6-3 to TRBJ2-7; 7 bases fit TRBD1. The CDR3 consists of 13 residues. With V trimmed by 5 bases and J by 1 base, 2 bases remained unmatched. Germline lookup yields CDR1 MNHEY and CDR2 SVGEGT. CDR3 DNA: TGTGCCAGCAGTAAGACAGGGTCCTACGAGCAGTACTTC. Residues: CASSKTGSYEQYF.

V gene TRBV2 combines with J gene TRBJ1-5; D might be TRBD1 (5 bases). This CDR3 is built from 18 residues. V dropped 5 bases and J dropped 0 bases, with 20 bases sitting between them. Germline CDR1 and CDR2: SNHLY and FYNNEI. The CDR3 DNA is TGTGCCAGCAGTTTGGGACGTAGCAGCAAAGATAGCAATCAGCCCCAGCATTTT. It encodes CASSLGRSSKDSNQPQHF. The variable domain in full, with the rest retrieved from reference TRBV2 and TRBJ1-5, is EPEVTQTPSHQVTQMGQEVILRCVPISNHLYFYWYRQILGQKVEFLVSFYNNEISEKSEIFDDQFSVERPDGSNFTLKIRSTKLEDSAMYFCASSLGRSSKDSNQPQHFGDGTRLSIL.

V gene TRBV6-6 combines with J gene TRBJ2-7, with D unresolved. The CDR3 consists of 13 residues. Trimming cost V 5 bases and J 6 bases, with 14 bases left between them. Germline loops: CDR1 MNHNY, CDR2 SVGAGI (reference sequence). In DNA form, the CDR3 reads TGTGCCAGCAGTAGAGAACTGGGGTCCGAGCAGTACTTC. Residues: CASSRELGSEQYF.

The chain uses TRBV2 and TRBJ2-1; TRBD1 or TRBD2 may be the D gene (6 bases each). Germline V CDR1 and CDR2: SNHLY, FYNNEI. Trimming shortened V by 5 bases and J by 1 base, and 18 bases separated the two germline ends. The CDR3 is 17 residues long. Here the CDR3 DNA reads TGTGCCAGCAGTCACAGTCAAGGGGGGCTTTCCTACAATGAGCAGTTCTTC. It translates to CASSHSQGGLSYNEQFF.

This clone was seen just once. V usage is TRBV9 and J usage is TRBJ2-7; D gene uncertain. The V gene lost 0 bases and the J gene lost 2 bases, with 12 bases spanning the gap. The CDR3 length is 15 residues. Germline-derived CDR1 and CDR2 are SGDLS and YYNGEE. CDR3 coding DNA: TGTGCCAGCAGCGTAGGTGTAGGGAACCCCTACGAGCAGTACTTC. The encoded protein is CASSVGVGNPYEQYF.

This sequence joins TRBV11-3 and TRBJ2-7, with a weak D call TRBD1 (5 bases). V was trimmed by 1 base and J by 6 bases, leaving 10 bases between them. CDR1 SGHNT and CDR2 YENEEA come from the germline V gene. The CDR3 is 13 amino acids. CDR3 sequence reads: CASSLGVGAEQYF. The CDR3 coding sequence is TGTGCCAGCAGCTTAGGAGTAGGGGCCGAGCAGTACTTC.